One and the same sample provided the 5 T cell receptor beta chains below, sequenced in a study of cytomegalovirus exposure and HLA in healthy donors. The PCR used 60 Vbeta and 13 Jbeta primers. Using immunoSEQ multiplex PCR, the repertoire was profiled, and TCRdb retains in-frame clones only, with some absent. The table records under 200,000 clones, approximately 70% of them present only once. The sequencing sample was made of PBMCs. The receptor source for this set is a woman between 35 and 50 years old in good health and CMV-seropositive.

CDR3 sequence: CASSSASTDCKAFF. In DNA, the CDR3 is TGTGCCAGCAGCTCGGCCTCGACAGATTGTAAAGCTTTCTTT. This rearrangement joins TRBV5-6 to TRBJ1-1; a possible D gene is TRBD1 (5 bases). Looked up from germline, CDR1 is SGHDT and CDR2 is YYEEEE. The V end was cut by 3 bases, the J end by 9 bases, with 18 bases between. The CDR3 has 14 amino acids.

The V and J genes are TRBV9 and TRBJ1-2; no clear D. Trimming stripped 0 bases from V and 4 bases from J, with 10 bases between. The CDR3 extends over 14 amino acids. The germline V gene encodes CDR1 SGDLS and CDR2 YYNGEE. CDR3 sequence reads: CASSVVGGPYGYTF. As DNA, the CDR3 is TGTGCCAGCAGCGTAGTTGGAGGTCCCTATGGCTACACCTTC.

The CDR3 loop is CASSITDYNEQFF. The CDR3 bases are TGTGCCAGCAGCATCACAGACTACAATGAGCAGTTCTTC. The rearrangement links TRBV5-4 to TRBJ2-1; D is unresolved. Between the trimmed V and J ends, which lost 4 bases and 3 bases, there was a span of 8 bases. The CDR3 has 13 residues. CDR1 and CDR2 from the germline V gene are SGHNT and YYREEE (reference sequence). Supplemented by reference TRBV5-4 and TRBJ2-1, the full variable domain reads ETGVTQSPTHLIKTRGQQVTLRCSSQSGHNTVSWYQQALGQGPQFIFQYYREEENGRGNFPPRFSGLQFPNYSSELNVNALELDDSALYLCASSITDYNEQFFGPGTRLTVL.

The chain has TRBV18 and TRBJ2-5, with 7 bases aligning to TRBD1. The germline gives CDR1 KGHSH, CDR2 LQKENI. J lost 4 bases, V lost 6 bases, and 5 bases had no gene match. The CDR3 length is 13 residues. In DNA, the CDR3 is TGTGCCAGCTCCCGGGACAGCCGAGAGACCCAGTACTTC. As protein: CASSRDSRETQYF.

This chain links TRBV5-1 with TRBJ2-7, with 10 bases matching TRBD2. V was pared by 4 bases and J by 1 base, with 8 bases of the junction left unmatched. Germline-derived CDR1 and CDR2 are SGHRS and YFSETQ. The CDR3 runs to 16 residues. The CDR3 region is CASSGRTSGGSYEQYF. In DNA form, the CDR3 reads TGCGCCAGCAGCGGCCGGACTAGCGGAGGTTCCTACGAGCAGTACTTC.